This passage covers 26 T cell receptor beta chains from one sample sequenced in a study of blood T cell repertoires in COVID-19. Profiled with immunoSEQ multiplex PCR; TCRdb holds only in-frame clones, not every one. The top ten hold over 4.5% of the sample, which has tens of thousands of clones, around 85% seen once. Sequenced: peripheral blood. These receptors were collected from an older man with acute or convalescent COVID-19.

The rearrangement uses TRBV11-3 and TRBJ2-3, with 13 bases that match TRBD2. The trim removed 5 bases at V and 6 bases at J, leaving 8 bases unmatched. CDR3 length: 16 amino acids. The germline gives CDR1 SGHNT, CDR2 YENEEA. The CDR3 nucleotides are TGTGCCAGCAGCCCCGGACTAGCGGGAGTAGGGGATACGCAGTATTTT. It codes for CASSPGLAGVGDTQYF.

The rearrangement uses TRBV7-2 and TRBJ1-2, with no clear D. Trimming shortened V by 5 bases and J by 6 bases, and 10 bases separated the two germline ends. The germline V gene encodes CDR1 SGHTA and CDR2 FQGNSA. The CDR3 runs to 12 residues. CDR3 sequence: CASSERLDGYTF. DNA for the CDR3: TGTGCCAGCAGCGAACGACTGGATGGCTACACCTTC. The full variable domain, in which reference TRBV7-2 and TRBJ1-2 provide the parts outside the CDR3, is GAGVSQSPSNKVTEKGKDVELRCDPISGHTALYWYRQSLGQGLEFLIYFQGNSAPDKSGLPSDRFSAERTGGSVSTLTIQRTQQEDSAVYLCASSERLDGYTFGSGTRLTVV.

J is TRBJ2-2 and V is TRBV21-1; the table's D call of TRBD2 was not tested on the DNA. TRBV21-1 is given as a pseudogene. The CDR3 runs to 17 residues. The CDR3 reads CASSDRASGTPTGELFF. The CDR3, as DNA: TGTGCCAGCAGCGATCGGGCTAGCGGGACGCCCACCGGGGAGCTGTTTTTT.

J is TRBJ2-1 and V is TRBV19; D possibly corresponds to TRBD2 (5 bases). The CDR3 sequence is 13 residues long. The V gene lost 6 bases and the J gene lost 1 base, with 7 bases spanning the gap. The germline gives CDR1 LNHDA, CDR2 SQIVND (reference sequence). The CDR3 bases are TGTGCCAGTAGCGGGATGTCCTACAATGAGCAGTTCTTC. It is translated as CASSGMSYNEQFF.

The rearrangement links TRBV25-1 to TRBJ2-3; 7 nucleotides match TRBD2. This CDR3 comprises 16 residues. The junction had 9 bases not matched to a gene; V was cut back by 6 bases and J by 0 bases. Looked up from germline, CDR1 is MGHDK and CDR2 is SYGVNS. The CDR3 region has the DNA TGTGCCAGCAGATCCCGGCGGGGAGGGAGCACAGATACGCAGTATTTT. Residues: CASRSRRGGSTDTQYF.

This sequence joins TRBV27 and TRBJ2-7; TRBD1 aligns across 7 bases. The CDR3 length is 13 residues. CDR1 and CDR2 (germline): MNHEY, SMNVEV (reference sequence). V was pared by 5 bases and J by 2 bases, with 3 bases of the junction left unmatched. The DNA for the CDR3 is TGTGCCAGCAGTCCAGGGACAGCCTACGAGCAGTACTTC. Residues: CASSPGTAYEQYF.

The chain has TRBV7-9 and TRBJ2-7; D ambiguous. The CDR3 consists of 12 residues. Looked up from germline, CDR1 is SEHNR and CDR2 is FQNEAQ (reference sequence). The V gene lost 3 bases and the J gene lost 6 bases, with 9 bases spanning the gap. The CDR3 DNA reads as TGTGCCAGCAGCTTTCGTCCGTTCGAGCAGTACTTC. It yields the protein CASSFRPFEQYF.

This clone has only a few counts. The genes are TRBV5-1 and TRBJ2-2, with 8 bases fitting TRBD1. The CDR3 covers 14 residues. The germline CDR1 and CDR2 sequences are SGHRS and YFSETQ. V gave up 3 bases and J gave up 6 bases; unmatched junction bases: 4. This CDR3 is CASSSSGQAGELFF. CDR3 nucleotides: TGCGCCAGCAGCTCTTCGGGACAGGCCGGGGAGCTGTTTTTT.

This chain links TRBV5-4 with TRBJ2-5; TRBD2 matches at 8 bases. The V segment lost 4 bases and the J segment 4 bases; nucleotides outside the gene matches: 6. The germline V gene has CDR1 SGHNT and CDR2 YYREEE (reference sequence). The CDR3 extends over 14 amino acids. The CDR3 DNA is TGTGCCAGCAGCACCAGCGGGGGCGGAGAGACCCAGTACTTC. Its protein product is CASSTSGGGETQYF.

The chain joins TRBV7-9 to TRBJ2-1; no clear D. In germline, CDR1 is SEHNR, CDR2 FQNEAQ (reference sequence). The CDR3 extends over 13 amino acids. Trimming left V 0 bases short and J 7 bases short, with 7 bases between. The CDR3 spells CASSLARWNEQFF. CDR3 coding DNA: TGTGCCAGCAGCTTAGCGCGGTGGAATGAGCAGTTCTTC.

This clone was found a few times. CDR3 nucleotide sequence: TGTGCCACCGAGGGGACTAGCGGGGCAGCTTATACGCAGTATTTT. As protein: CATEGTSGAAYTQYF. The chain uses TRBV2 and TRBJ2-3; TRBD2 agrees at 13 bases. The V gene end was trimmed by 10 bases and the J gene end by 7 bases; junction bases not matched to a gene: 11. Germline CDR1 and CDR2: SNHLY and FYNNEI. The CDR3 extends over 15 amino acids.

Here the CDR3 reads CASSHSGGGYEQYF. The DNA of the CDR3 is TGTGCCAGCAGCCACTCCGGGGGGGGCTACGAGCAGTACTTC. The V call is TRBV28, the J call TRBJ2-7, with TRBD2 matching 8 bases. The V segment lost 6 bases and the J segment 3 bases; nucleotides outside the gene matches: 7. Germline V lookup: CDR1 MDHEN, CDR2 SYDVKM. CDR3 length: 14 residues.

The CDR3 protein is CASSPGTGSNEKLFF. DNA of the CDR3: TGCGCCAGCAGCCCCGGGACAGGGTCTAATGAAAAACTGTTTTTT. The gene calls are TRBV5-1 and TRBJ1-4; TRBD1 matches at 9 bases. Germline V gives CDR1 SGHRS, CDR2 YFSETQ. The CDR3 length is 15 residues. V was pared by 4 bases and J by 3 bases, with 4 bases of the junction left unmatched.

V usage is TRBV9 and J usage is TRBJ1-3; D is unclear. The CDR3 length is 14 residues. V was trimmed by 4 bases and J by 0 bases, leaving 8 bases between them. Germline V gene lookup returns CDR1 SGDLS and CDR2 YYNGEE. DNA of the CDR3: TGTGCCAGCAGCCCGCCCAGCTCTGGAAACACCATATATTTT. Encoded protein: CASSPPSSGNTIYF.

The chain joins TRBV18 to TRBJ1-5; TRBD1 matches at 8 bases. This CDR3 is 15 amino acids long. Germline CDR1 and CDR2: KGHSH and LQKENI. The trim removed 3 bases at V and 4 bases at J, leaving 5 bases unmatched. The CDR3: CASSPGTGMNQPQHF. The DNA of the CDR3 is TGTGCCAGCTCACCCGGGACAGGTATGAATCAGCCCCAGCATTTT.

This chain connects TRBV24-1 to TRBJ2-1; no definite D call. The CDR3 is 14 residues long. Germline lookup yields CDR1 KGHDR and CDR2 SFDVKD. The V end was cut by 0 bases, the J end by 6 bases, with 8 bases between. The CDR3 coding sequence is TGTGCCACCAGTGATTTGCTCTTGAGCAATGAGCAGTTCTTC. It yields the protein CATSDLLLSNEQFF.

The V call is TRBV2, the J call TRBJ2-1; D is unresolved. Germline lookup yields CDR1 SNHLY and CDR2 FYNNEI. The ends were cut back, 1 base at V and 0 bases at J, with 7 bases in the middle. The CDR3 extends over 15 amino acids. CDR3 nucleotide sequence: TGTGCCAGCAGTGAAGGGTTGAGCTCCTACAATGAGCAGTTCTTC. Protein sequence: CASSEGLSSYNEQFF.

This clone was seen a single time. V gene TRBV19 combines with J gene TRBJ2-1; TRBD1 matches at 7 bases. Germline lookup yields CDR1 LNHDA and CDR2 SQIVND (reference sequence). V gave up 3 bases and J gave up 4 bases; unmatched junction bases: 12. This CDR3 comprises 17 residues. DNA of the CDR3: TGTGCCAGTAGTATCAGTGTCGGACAGGCGTTTTACAATGAGCAGTTCTTC. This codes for CASSISVGQAFYNEQFF.

CDR3 in DNA: TGTGCCAGCTCACCCGGGACAGGGCCGGGAAATGAGCAGTTCTTC. It codes for CASSPGTGPGNEQFF. This chain connects TRBV18 to TRBJ2-1; 9 positions agree with TRBD1. CDR1 is KGHSH and CDR2 is LQKENI in the germline V gene. Trimming cost V 3 bases and J 7 bases; bases outside gene matches: 7. The CDR3 extends over 15 amino acids. The complete variable domain, with remaining parts taken from reference TRBV18 and TRBJ2-1, reads NAGVMQNPRHLVRRRGQEARLRCSPMKGHSHVYWYRQLPEEGLKFMVYLQKENIIDESGMPKERFSAEFPKEGPSILRIQQVVRGDSAAYFCASSPGTGPGNEQFFGPGTRLTVL.

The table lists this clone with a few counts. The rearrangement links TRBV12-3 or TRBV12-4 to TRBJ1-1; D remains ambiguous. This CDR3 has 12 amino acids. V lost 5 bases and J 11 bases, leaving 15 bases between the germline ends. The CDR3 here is CASSPGPGWAFF. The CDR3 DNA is TGTGCCAGCAGTCCAGGCCCCGGTTGGGCTTTCTTT.

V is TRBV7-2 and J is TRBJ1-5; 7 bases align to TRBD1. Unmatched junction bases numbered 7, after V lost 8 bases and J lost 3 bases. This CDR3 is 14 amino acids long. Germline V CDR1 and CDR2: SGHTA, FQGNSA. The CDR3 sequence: CASSRDSNNQPQHF. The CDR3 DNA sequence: TGTGCCAGCTCCCGGGACAGCAACAATCAGCCCCAGCATTTT.

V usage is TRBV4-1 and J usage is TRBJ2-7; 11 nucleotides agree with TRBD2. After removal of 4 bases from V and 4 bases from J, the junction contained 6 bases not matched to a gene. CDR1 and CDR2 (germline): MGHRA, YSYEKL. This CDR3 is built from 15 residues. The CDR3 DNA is TGCGCCAGCAGCCTGGATCTAGCGGGGGGTTACGAGCAGTACTTC. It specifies CASSLDLAGGYEQYF.

The CDR3 nucleotides read TGTGCCATCAGAGACAGTCTTAACTATGGCTACACCTTC. It codes for CAIRDSLNYGYTF. The rearrangement uses TRBV28 and TRBJ1-2; TRBD1 is a possible D gene (5 bases). This CDR3 is built from 13 residues. Germline V gene data show CDR1 as MDHEN and CDR2 as SYDVKM. Trimming removed 10 bases at V and 1 base at J, with 13 bases between.

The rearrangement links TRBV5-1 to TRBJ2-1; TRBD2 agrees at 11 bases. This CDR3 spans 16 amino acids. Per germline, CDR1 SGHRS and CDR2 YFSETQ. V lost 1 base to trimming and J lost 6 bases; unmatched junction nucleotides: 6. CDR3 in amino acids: CASSLSTSGTSNEQFF. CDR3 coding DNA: TGCGCCAGCAGCTTGTCGACTAGCGGGACTTCCAATGAGCAGTTCTTC. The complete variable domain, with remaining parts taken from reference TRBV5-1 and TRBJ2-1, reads KAGVTQTPRYLIKTRGQQVTLSCSPISGHRSVSWYQQTPGQGLQFLFEYFSETQRNKGNFPGRFSGRQFSNSRSEMNVSTLELGDSALYLCASSLSTSGTSNEQFFGPGTRLTVL.

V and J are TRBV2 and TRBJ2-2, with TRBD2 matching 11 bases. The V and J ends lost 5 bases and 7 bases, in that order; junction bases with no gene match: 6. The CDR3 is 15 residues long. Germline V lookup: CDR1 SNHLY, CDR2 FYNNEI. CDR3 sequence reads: CASSLTSGKGGELFF. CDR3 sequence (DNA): TGTGCCAGCAGTTTGACTAGCGGGAAGGGCGGGGAGCTGTTTTTT. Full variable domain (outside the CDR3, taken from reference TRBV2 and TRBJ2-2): EPEVTQTPSHQVTQMGQEVILRCVPISNHLYFYWYRQILGQKVEFLVSFYNNEISEKSEIFDDQFSVERPDGSNFTLKIRSTKLEDSAMYFCASSLTSGKGGELFFGEGSRLTVL.

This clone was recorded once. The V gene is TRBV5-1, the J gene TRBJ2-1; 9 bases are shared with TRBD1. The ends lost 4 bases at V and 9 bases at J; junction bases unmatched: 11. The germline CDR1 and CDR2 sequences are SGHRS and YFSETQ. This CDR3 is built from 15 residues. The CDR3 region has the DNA TGCGCCAGCAGCGGAACAGGGGGCGTAGAAGGTGAGCAGTTCTTC. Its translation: CASSGTGGVEGEQFF.